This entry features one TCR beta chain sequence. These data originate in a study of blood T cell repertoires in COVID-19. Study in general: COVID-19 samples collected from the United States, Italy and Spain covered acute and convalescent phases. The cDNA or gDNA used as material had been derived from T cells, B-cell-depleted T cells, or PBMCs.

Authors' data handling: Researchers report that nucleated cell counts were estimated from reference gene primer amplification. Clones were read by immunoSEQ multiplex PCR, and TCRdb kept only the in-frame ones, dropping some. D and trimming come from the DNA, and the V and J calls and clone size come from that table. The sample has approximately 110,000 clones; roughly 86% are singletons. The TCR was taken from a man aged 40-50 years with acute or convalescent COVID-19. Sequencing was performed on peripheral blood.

CDR3 region: CASRAADRLNTEAFF. CDR3 sequence (DNA): TGTGCCAGCAGGGCCGCGGACAGATTGAACACTGAAGCTTTCTTT. V gene TRBV6-5 combines with J gene TRBJ1-1, with D possibly being TRBD1 (6 bases). The V end lost 6 bases, the J end lost 0 bases, and 14 bases lay between the germline ends. The CDR3 sequence is 15 residues long. Germline CDR1 MNHEY, CDR2 SVGAGI.